The 29 T cell receptor beta chains reported below all come from one sample, sequenced in a study of T-cell reconstitution after alpha-beta-depleted transplantation in children. Preparation of the TCRbeta library involved a method that used unique molecular identifiers. Each CDR3 protein gets one entry after TCRdb re-called the PCR reads with MiXCR. Of 490,000 or so distinct CDR3 sequences listed, around 12% are singletons. Here the sequenced sample was PBMCs from the stem cell graft donor, taken from the stem cell graft. These receptors came from a human donor who donated a stem cell graft to a child with combined immunodeficiency.

As regards this clonotype: A read error may explain this, as a much larger clone is one base away. V usage is TRBV6-1 and J usage is TRBJ2-3, with 15 bases lining up with TRBD2. This CDR3 spans 17 amino acids. Germline CDR1 and CDR2: MNHNS and SASEGT. CDR3 DNA sequence: TGTGCCAGCAGCCCGAGGACTAGCGGGGGGGCAACAGATACGGAGTATTTT. Translating it yields CASSPRTSGGATDTEYF.

This clonotype was recorded at least ten times. The chain recombines TRBV12-3 or TRBV12-4 with TRBJ1-1; D is ambiguous. The CDR3 spans 13 residues. V was cut by 1 base and J by 7 bases, with 10 bases left in between. The CDR3 here is CASSLENGFEAFF. The CDR3 DNA reads TGTGCCAGCAGTTTAGAAAACGGGTTTGAAGCTTTCTTT.

This clonotype was counted a few times. The conserved final phenylalanine or tryptophan is absent from the CDR3, which likely points to a read error. No DNA is shown, since the ends of the CDR3 on it are uncertain; the CDR3 is the one TCRdb lists. The chain links TRBV21-1 to TRBJ2-1; the D call TRBD2 from the table was never checked on the DNA. TRBV21-1 is shown as a pseudogene. Both ends counted, the CDR3 spans 16 residues. The CDR3 spells CASSQRLAGSPQDSSD.

This clonotype was counted once. The chain couples TRBV3-1 to TRBJ2-1; D may be TRBD1 or TRBD2 (6 bases each). The CDR3 contains 17 residues. From germline, CDR1 is LGHDT and CDR2 YNNKEL (reference sequence). The V end was cut by 4 bases, the J end by 0 bases, with 16 bases between. CDR3 sequence reads: CASSPHLGGPSYNEQFF. CDR3 nucleotide sequence: TGTGCCAGCAGCCCCCACCTAGGGGGGCCCTCCTACAATGAGCAGTTCTTC.

This clonotype was detected ten times or more. The chain joins TRBV28 to TRBJ1-4, with D maybe TRBD1 (5 bases). The germline V gene encodes CDR1 MDHEN and CDR2 SYDVKM. V lost 6 bases and J lost 8, with 13 bases in between. This CDR3 has 13 residues. CDR3 DNA: TGTGCCAGCAGGGGGGGAGTAGAAGAAAAACTGTTTTTT. It specifies CASRGGVEEKLFF. Full variable domain (missing parts from reference TRBV28 and TRBJ1-4): DVKVTQSSRYLVKRTGEKVFLECVQDMDHENMFWYRQDPGLGLRLIYFSYDVKMKEKGDIPEGYSVSREKKERFSLILESASTNQTSMYLCASRGGVEEKLFFGSGTQLSVL.

This clonotype was seen a handful of times. This chain connects TRBV20-1 to TRBJ1-4; D is perhaps TRBD1 (5 bases). Germline V gene sequence: CDR1 DFQATT, CDR2 SNEGSKA (reference sequence). This CDR3 has 15 residues. The V gene lost 5 bases and the J gene lost 3 bases, with 16 bases spanning the gap. CDR3 coding DNA: TGCAGTGCTCGACTTGCCGGGACCTCTAATGAAAAACTGTTTTTT. This translates into CSARLAGTSNEKLFF.

This clonotype was recorded at least ten times. V usage is TRBV9 and J usage is TRBJ2-7; unclear D gene. V lost 4 bases, J lost 4 bases, and 6 bases lay in between. The CDR3 length is 11 residues. Germline-derived CDR1 and CDR2 are SGDLS and YYNGEE. CDR3 DNA: TGTGCCAGCAGCAAGGGTTACGAGCAGTACTTC. Its translation: CASSKGYEQYF.

The rearrangement links TRBV20-1 to TRBJ2-1; 8 nucleotides line up with TRBD2. Germline V gene data show CDR1 as DFQATT and CDR2 as SNEGSKA (reference sequence). The CDR3 totals 12 residues. Trimming at V came to 6 bases and at J to 2 bases, leaving 0 bases not matched to a gene. This CDR3 is CSAAGAYNEQFF. The DNA for the CDR3 is TGCAGTGCAGCGGGAGCCTACAATGAGCAGTTCTTC.

This clonotype was counted many times. V usage is TRBV7-2 and J usage is TRBJ2-3; 9 bases are shared with TRBD2. Losses at the gene ends were 1 base for V and 0 bases for J; bases not matched to a gene: 2. The CDR3 extends over 16 amino acids. Looked up from germline, CDR1 is SGHTA and CDR2 is FQGNSA. The CDR3 is CASSLGGLASTDTQYF. CDR3 in DNA: TGTGCCAGCAGCTTAGGGGGACTAGCTAGCACAGATACGCAGTATTTT. Complete variable domain (other parts from reference TRBV7-2 and TRBJ2-3): GAGVSQSPSNKVTEKGKDVELRCDPISGHTALYWYRQSLGQGLEFLIYFQGNSAPDKSGLPSDRFSAERTGGSVSTLTIQRTQQEDSAVYLCASSLGGLASTDTQYFGPGTRLTVL.

This clonotype showed up many times. CDR3 coding DNA: TGTGCCAGCAGTTACCTGACTAGACAGAACATTCAGTACTTC. Translated, it gives CASSYLTRQNIQYF. The chain is built from TRBV6-2 or TRBV6-3 and TRBJ2-4; maybe TRBD2 (6 bases). The ends were cut back, 2 bases at V and 7 bases at J, with 12 bases in the middle. The germline gives CDR1 MNHEY, CDR2 SVGEGT. This CDR3 contains 14 residues.

This clonotype was counted between two and nine times. The chain recombines TRBV2 with TRBJ1-2; TRBD1 agrees at 8 bases. V lost 4 bases to trimming and J lost 7 bases; unmatched junction nucleotides: 5. Per the germline V gene, CDR1 is SNHLY and CDR2 is FYNNEI. This CDR3 contains 13 residues. The CDR3: CASSVDDRGGYTF. CDR3 sequence (DNA): TGTGCCAGCAGTGTAGATGACAGGGGTGGCTACACCTTC. Drawing the rest from reference TRBV2 and TRBJ1-2, the complete variable domain is EPEVTQTPSHQVTQMGQEVILRCVPISNHLYFYWYRQILGQKVEFLVSFYNNEISEKSEIFDDQFSVERPDGSNFTLKIRSTKLEDSAMYFCASSVDDRGGYTFGSGTRLTVV.

This clonotype has a count of ten or more. The CDR3 region is CASSLAASGVEQYF. Here the CDR3 DNA reads TGTGCCAGCAGCTTAGCAGCTAGCGGGGTCGAGCAGTACTTC. This chain connects TRBV7-2 to TRBJ2-7; the match to TRBD2 covers 9 bases. V was pared by 0 bases and J by 6 bases, with 3 bases of the junction left unmatched. The CDR3 sequence is 14 residues long. Germline CDR1 SGHTA, CDR2 FQGNSA.

V is TRBV7-9 and J is TRBJ2-1; D perhaps matches TRBD2 (5 bases). The germline gives CDR1 SEHNR, CDR2 FQNEAQ (reference sequence). The length of the CDR3 is 12 residues. Trimming took off 2 bases at V and 11 bases at J, with 10 bases between the two ends. The CDR3 is CASSLQREKQFF. CDR3 DNA sequence: TGTGCCAGCAGCTTACAGAGGGAGAAGCAGTTCTTC.

CDR3 nucleotides: TGTGCCAGCTGCCAACCAGGCTTTCGCTATGGCTACACCTTC. Protein product: CASCQPGFRYGYTF. This chain links TRBV27 with TRBJ1-2, with D hard to call. The CDR3 is 14 residues long. CDR1 and CDR2 from the germline V gene are MNHEY and SMNVEV (reference sequence). V was clipped by 8 bases and J by 4 bases, with 17 bases between them.

This clonotype has more than one count but fewer than ten. The CDR3 coding sequence is TGTGCCAGCAGTTTCCCCCCTGCCCATAGCGGGGGGGCTTACGAGCAGTACTTC. Residues: CASSFPPAHSGGAYEQYF. The chain is built from TRBV12-3 or TRBV12-4 and TRBJ2-7, with TRBD2 matching over 11 bases. With V trimmed by 3 bases and J by 4 bases, 14 bases remained unmatched. CDR3 length equals 18 residues.

The sample holds a few counts of this clonotype. The genes are TRBV12-3 or TRBV12-4 and TRBJ2-1; D gene uncertain. The CDR3 is made up of 13 amino acids. The V and J ends lost 1 base and 6 bases respectively, with 7 bases between them. In DNA form, the CDR3 reads TGTGCCAGCAGTTTAGGGCCAGCCAATGAGCAGTTCTTC. Protein: CASSLGPANEQFF.

In the case of this clonotype: Sequence at one end of the junction differs from germline and may be a read error. The chain recombines TRBV20-1 with TRBJ2-5, with 9 bases matching TRBD2. The CDR3 covers 17 residues. The germline gives CDR1 DFQATT, CDR2 SNEGSKA (reference sequence). CDR3 loop: CSSRGQREEPGQETQYF. CDR3 nucleotides: TGCAGTTCTAGGGGCCAGCGGGAGGAACCGGGGCAAGAGACCCAGTACTTC.

There are a few counts of this clonotype. The chain links TRBV14 to TRBJ2-1; 8 bases are a match to TRBD2. The germline CDR1 and CDR2 sequences are SGHDN and FVKESK. The CDR3 extends over 15 amino acids. V lost 1 base to trimming and J lost 8 bases; unmatched junction nucleotides: 7. DNA for the CDR3: TGTGCCAGCAGCCAAGGCGGGAGGATCAATGATGAGCAGTTCTTC. This translates into CASSQGGRINDEQFF. The full variable domain, rest sourced from reference TRBV14 and TRBJ2-1, is EAGVTQFPSHSVIEKGQTVTLRCDPISGHDNLYWYRRVMGKEIKFLLHFVKESKQDESGMPNNRFLAERTGGTYSTLKVQPAELEDSGVYFCASSQGGRINDEQFFGPGTRLTVL.

This clonotype was seen a few times. The chain links TRBV7-2 to TRBJ2-4; D is possibly TRBD2 (5 bases). This CDR3 contains 14 residues. Deletions cut 2 bases from V and 7 bases from J, with 12 bases between. From germline, CDR1 is SGHTA and CDR2 FQGNSA. CDR3 coding DNA: TGTGCCAGCAGCTTATCCGGCGCGGGTAACATTCAGTACTTC. This gives the protein CASSLSGAGNIQYF.

The V gene is TRBV7-8, the J gene TRBJ2-3, with 9 bases aligning to TRBD2. The CDR3 contains 17 residues. Germline CDR1 SGHVS, CDR2 FQNEAQ. Trimming removed 5 bases from V and 0 bases from J; junction bases left unmatched: 9. CDR3 coding DNA: TGTGCCAGCAGCCCCCTGGCGGGAGGGTATAGCACAGATACGCAGTATTTT. Residues: CASSPLAGGYSTDTQYF.

The sample holds many counts of this clonotype. The chain recombines TRBV10-3 with TRBJ2-1; tentative D call: TRBD1 (6 bases). The CDR3 has 14 residues. Trimming removed 3 bases at V and 6 bases at J, with 12 bases between. Germline CDR1 is ENHRY and CDR2 is SYGVKD. CDR3 region: CAISDIQGSNEQFF. CDR3 nucleotide sequence: TGTGCCATCAGTGATATACAGGGCAGCAATGAGCAGTTCTTC.

J is TRBJ2-7 and V is TRBV6-1; 8 bases agree with TRBD1. Looked up from germline, CDR1 is MNHNS and CDR2 is SASEGT. The CDR3 length is 14 residues. V lost 5 bases and J lost 2; bases outside the gene matches: 5. The CDR3: CASSNQQGAYEQYF. The CDR3 DNA sequence: TGTGCCAGCAGTAATCAACAGGGGGCCTACGAGCAGTACTTC.

The rearrangement links TRBV28 to TRBJ2-7; perhaps TRBD1 as D (7 bases). Trimming took off 3 bases at V and 0 bases at J, with 12 bases between the two ends. The CDR3 loop spans 15 amino acids. Germline V gives CDR1 MDHEN, CDR2 SYDVKM. The CDR3, as DNA: TGTGCCAGCAGTTTCCGCGGGACAGTCTCCTACGAGCAGTACTTC. Its protein product is CASSFRGTVSYEQYF.

This clonotype has a handful of counts. The J gene is TRBJ2-1, the V gene TRBV20-1; D is unclear. The CDR3 has 12 residues. Trimming took off 5 bases at V and 3 bases at J, with 8 bases between the two ends. CDR1 and CDR2 from the germline V gene are DFQATT and SNEGSKA (reference sequence). CDR3 sequence reads: CSAGALYNEQFF. In nucleotides, the CDR3 is TGCAGTGCTGGAGCTCTCTACAATGAGCAGTTCTTC.

This chain connects TRBV6-2 or TRBV6-3 to TRBJ1-1, with a tentative D call TRBD1 (5 bases). The CDR3 runs to 13 residues. Trimming removed 7 bases from V and 1 base from J, with 10 bases in between. Germline CDR1 reads MNHEY; CDR2 reads SVGEGT. CDR3 in amino acids: CASKGWTNTEAFF. The CDR3 nucleotides read TGTGCCAGCAAGGGGTGGACGAACACTGAAGCTTTCTTT.

This clonotype was picked up many times. The V call is TRBV10-3, the J call TRBJ2-7; 11 nucleotides match TRBD1. Germline loops: CDR1 ENHRY, CDR2 SYGVKD. J gave up 4 bases and V 3 bases, and 5 bases lay outside the gene matches. The CDR3 totals 15 residues. CDR3 in amino acids: CAISDGTGGGYEQYF. For the CDR3, the DNA is TGTGCCATCAGTGATGGGACAGGGGGTGGATACGAGCAGTACTTC.

With regard to this clonotype: An end of the junction does not agree with germline; a read error may underlie this. This chain joins TRBV7-9 and TRBJ1-3; 7 bases agree with TRBD1. The CDR3 is 12 residues long. CDR1 is SEHNR, CDR2 FQNEAQ, per germline (reference sequence). The DNA of the CDR3 is TGTGCCAGCAGCTCCGGGACAGCTCGGGAGAATTTT. It yields the protein CASSSGTARENF.

This clonotype was picked up many times. The rearrangement uses TRBV20-1 and TRBJ2-1, with 8 bases fitting TRBD1. The CDR3 consists of 13 residues. V shed 6 bases, J shed 8 bases, and the junction held 9 bases outside the gene matches. Per the germline V gene, CDR1 is DFQATT and CDR2 is SNEGSKA (reference sequence). The CDR3 DNA sequence: TGCAGTGCCTTATGGACAGGGATCGATGAGCAGTTCTTC. Translated, it gives CSALWTGIDEQFF.

This clonotype was seen only a few times. The J gene is TRBJ2-1, the V gene TRBV9; D not certain. This CDR3 has 16 residues. CDR1 and CDR2 (germline): SGDLS, YYNGEE. V was cut by 0 bases and J by 0 bases, with 10 bases left in between. CDR3 in amino acids: CASSVGLGSSYNEQFF. CDR3 coding DNA: TGTGCCAGCAGCGTAGGTCTCGGCAGCTCCTACAATGAGCAGTTCTTC.